This entry describes one T cell receptor (beta chain). Sequencing used immunoSEQ multiplex PCR; TCRdb keeps in-frame clones, though not all of them. The sample holds 100,000 to 150,000 clones, 81% seen once. This sample stems from a study of radiation and T cells in renal cell carcinoma. For the study at large: Nephrectomy followed 15 Gy stereotactic body radiation by 4 weeks.

Time point specified: blood 2 weeks post-SBRT. As for treatment: 15 Gy SBRT to primary tumor, nephrectomy 4 weeks later. Serial blood draws occurred at baseline and 2 and 4 weeks post-SBRT. The patient's renal cell carcinoma had clear cell pathology. The source material was blood, sampled from a patient whose treatment included radiotherapy and nephrectomy. This TCR came from a man aged 50 to 59 with renal cell carcinoma.

CDR3 amino acids: CALGQGRTEAFF. DNA for the CDR3: TGTGCCCTGGGACAGGGGCGCACTGAAGCTTTCTTT. The chain recombines TRBV28 with TRBJ1-1; 10 bases fit TRBD1. J was trimmed by 4 bases and V by 11 bases; bases with no gene match: 4. CDR3 length: 12 amino acids. In germline, CDR1 is MDHEN, CDR2 SYDVKM. The full variable domain, with the rest looked up from reference TRBV28 and TRBJ1-1, is DVKVTQSSRYLVKRTGEKVFLECVQDMDHENMFWYRQDPGLGLRLIYFSYDVKMKEKGDIPEGYSVSREKKERFSLILESASTNQTSMYLCALGQGRTEAFFGQGTRLTVV.